There are a few counts of the clone carrying this TCR beta chain. The target antigen is unknown. This sample stems from a study of T cells in narcolepsy. Overall study: Healthy controls were enrolled alongside patients with narcolepsy type 1 or type 2. The study, taken as a whole, reports: Blood of same and different patients, but not healthy controls, reportedly held recurring autoreactive clonotypes. Comparing one patient's CSF and blood CD4+ clonotypes highlighted HCRT- and TRIB2-specific autoreactive clonotypes.

Libraries were prepared by immunoSEQ multiplex PCR; TCRdb keeps only in-frame clonotypes and omits some of them. The repertoire includes about 22,000 clones, 80% to 85% of them detected once, and 4.2% sits in the top ten. This CDR3 is 13 amino acids long. Germline CDR1 and CDR2: SEHNR and FQNEAQ (reference sequence). V shed 4 bases and J shed 7 bases, with 13 bases lying between them. The TCR was taken from a human donor in good health. Sequenced sample: memory (CD45RA-) CD4+ T cells from blood. V usage is TRBV7-9 and J usage is TRBJ1-1; D is possibly TRBD1 (5 bases). CDR3 sequence (DNA): TGTGCCAGCAGCTCCCAGGGCTTGGTTGAAGCTTTCTTT. Residues: CASSSQGLVEAFF.